This record covers a single T cell receptor (beta chain). This clone's antigen is unknown. No base quality values were provided; no much bigger clone lies one nucleotide off. CDR1 and CDR2 are read off the germline V gene (reference sequence) as LNHDA and SQIVND. V is clipped by 0 bases and J by 2 bases, and the sequence between their germline boundaries is 10 bases long. From the cysteine up to the phenylalanine, the CDR3 has a length of 16 residues. The DNA shown is the 48-base CDR3, in frame from base 1. This sample is drawn from a study of tumor-infiltrating lymphocytes in localized non-small cell lung cancer (dated by TCRdb to about 2021). The study in broad terms: The cohort covered several histologies, both smokers and never-smokers, and patients whose samples were collected after neoadjuvant chemotherapy. The paired tumor versus uninvolved lung comparison of immunoSEQ T-cell fraction included around 55 patients. From each patient came resected tumor tissue plus uninvolved lung tissue from that same patient, and the uninvolved lung tissue was described as non-adjacent to the tumor. The same patients underwent several integrated assays, with TCR sequencing performed together with flow cytometry, multiplex immunofluorescence, RNA-seq, exome sequencing and proteomics. The overall ICON cohort was composed of over a hundred surgical patients with localized non-small cell lung cancer whose tumors were resected.

On the study overall, not on this receptor specifically: Recurrence-free survival showed no association with tumor T-cell fraction from TCR sequencing (p = 0.61). Assay coverage differed among patients according to how much tissue was available, so only a subset of the cohort had TCR sequencing. TCRbeta sequencing supported higher T cell infiltration in tumors than in uninvolved lung tissue, consistent with immunofluorescence CD3 counts. The TCR-derived T-cell fraction showed no difference between the flow cytometry-defined immunotypes IM1 (good prognosis) and IM2 (poor prognosis). Because different assays used different pieces of the same tissue, intratumor heterogeneity could not be separated from technical variation.

Patient enrollment in ICON started in 2016, and the final patient was enrolled in the second half of 2018. Fresh tumor and matched uninvolved tissue for in-depth immune analyses, including TCR sequencing, were collected from a subcohort of approximately 81 patients. DNA isolated from bulk tissue, without cell sorting, was used for TCR sequencing. TCR sequencing with the immunoSEQ assay provided the T-cell fraction in tumor and uninvolved lung tissue. Processing in the source paper ran as follows. In the survival analysis, patients were divided into a high T-cell fraction group (upper tertile) and a low T-cell fraction group (lower two tertiles), and the two groups were compared using a log-rank test. A signed-rank test was used to test differences in T-cell fraction between paired tumor and uninvolved lung samples. This is the immuneACCESS table as TCRdb keeps it, with only in-frame sequences that have V and J called. A part of the clones is gone; compared with another copy, unresolved V genes explain less than half, and the rest is unexplained. V and J calls and clone size are copied from that table; D and trimming were computed from the DNA. Within this sample are 25,000 to 35,000 clones, with 80% to 90% of them counted one time only. Over 2% of the sample rests with the top ten.

Sequencing was done on a sample of lung tumor tissue. The TCR was taken from a human donor with non-small cell lung cancer. The chain is made from TRBV19 and TRBJ1-4, and perhaps TRBD1 as D gene, on 5 matching bases. The CDR3 in this case is CASSIDRWGTNEKLFF. The DNA sequence is TGTGCCAGTAGTATAGACCGGTGGGGGACTAATGAAAAACTGTTTTTT.